What follows describes a single TCR beta chain. Its antigen target is currently unknown. Base-call qualities are not available, and no considerably larger clone is one nucleotide away. The method was the immunoSEQ multiplex PCR assay. As stored in TCRdb, this immuneACCESS dataset retains in-frame rearrangements with V and J assigned. A fraction of the clones does not appear; measured against another copy, unresolved V genes explain less than half of the discrepancy, and the remainder lacks a known reason. This sample gives about 70,000 clones in total; roughly nine tenths of them show up just once. The ten most abundant clones make up 0.3% to 0.4% of the sample. There are 15 amino acids in the CDR3, from cysteine to phenylalanine inclusive. The CDR3 DNA has 45 bases and is translated from base 1. V ends up 6 bases short and J 6 bases short, with an unmatched junction base count of 10. The germline V gene (reference sequence) yields LNHDA for CDR1 and SQIVND for CDR2.

These data are taken from a study of technical replicates of blood from a few donors (dated by TCRdb to the late 2010s). The sequenced sample was T cells isolated from PBMCs. Recombination linked TRBV19 to TRBJ1-5, with 8 central nucleotides matching TRBD1. The sequence came from a human donor in good health. The nucleotide sequence reads as follows: TGTGCCAGTAGCGATGGACAGGGACGGAGTCAGCCCCAGCATTTT. It translates as CASSDGQGRSQPQHF.